These 30 T cell receptor beta chains were all obtained from the same sample, sequenced in a study of blood T cell repertoires in COVID-19. Libraries were prepared by immunoSEQ multiplex PCR; TCRdb keeps only in-frame clonotypes and omits some of them. Of about 220,000 clones in the sample, about 80% were seen once. Sequenced input: peripheral blood. The receptors shown here come from a woman aged 60-70 years with acute or convalescent COVID-19.

Only one count was recorded for this clone. The CDR3 protein is CAWTGQGAKSYGYTF. CDR3 sequence (DNA): TGTGCCTGGACTGGACAGGGGGCGAAATCCTATGGCTACACCTTC. V gene TRBV30 combines with J gene TRBJ1-2; TRBD1 matches at 11 bases. CDR1 is GTSNPN, CDR2 SVGIG, per germline (reference sequence). Losses at the gene ends were 4 bases for V and 4 bases for J; bases not matched to a gene: 8. The CDR3 covers 15 residues.

The gene calls are TRBV7-2 and TRBJ2-7; TRBD2 aligns across 9 bases. This CDR3 has 16 amino acids. V lost 1 base to trimming and J lost 4 bases; unmatched junction nucleotides: 8. Germline V lookup: CDR1 SGHTA, CDR2 FQGNSA. The CDR3 loop reads CASSLVGGGAVYEQYF. DNA of the CDR3: TGTGCCAGCAGCTTAGTCGGCGGGGGGGCTGTATACGAGCAGTACTTC. Supplemented by reference TRBV7-2 and TRBJ2-7, the full variable domain reads GAGVSQSPSNKVTEKGKDVELRCDPISGHTALYWYRQSLGQGLEFLIYFQGNSAPDKSGLPSDRFSAERTGGSVSTLTIQRTQQEDSAVYLCASSLVGGGAVYEQYFGPGTRLTVT.

This chain links TRBV6-5 with TRBJ1-4; 9 bases align to TRBD1. V was pared by 6 bases and J by 4 bases, with 6 bases of the junction left unmatched. The CDR3 loop spans 15 amino acids. Per germline, CDR1 MNHEY and CDR2 SVGAGI. The CDR3 sequence is CASRYGTGINEKLFF. CDR3 bases: TGTGCCAGCAGATATGGGACAGGGATTAATGAAAAACTGTTTTTT.

The V and J genes are TRBV11-2 and TRBJ2-7; 7 bases fit TRBD1. With 4 bases clipped from V and 0 bases from J, the junction kept 6 bases outside the gene matches. Germline V gives CDR1 SGHAT, CDR2 FQNNGV. The CDR3 consists of 15 residues. The DNA for the CDR3 is TGTGCCAGCAGCTCTTTAGGACAGGCCTCCTACGAGCAGTACTTC. This gives the protein CASSSLGQASYEQYF.

This rearrangement joins TRBV9 to TRBJ1-2; 7 bases agree with TRBD1. The germline CDR1 and CDR2 sequences are SGDLS and YYNGEE. V trimming: 4 bases; J trimming: 7 bases; junction bases outside the gene matches: 13. CDR3 length: 15 amino acids. DNA of the CDR3: TGTGCCAGCAGCAACCTAGGGGGCGCGGTGAGTGGCTACACCTTC. Translated, it gives CASSNLGGAVSGYTF.

This chain uses TRBV2 with TRBJ1-6; D perhaps matches TRBD1 (6 bases). In germline, CDR1 is SNHLY, CDR2 FYNNEI. The CDR3 covers 15 residues. The V end lost 6 bases, the J end lost 6 bases, and 15 bases lay between the germline ends. DNA of the CDR3: TGTGCCAGCAGGCTGACAGGAAGTCTTAATTCACCCCTCCACTTT. Protein sequence: CASRLTGSLNSPLHF.

This sequence joins TRBV5-4 and TRBJ2-5; 8 nucleotides line up with TRBD2. The CDR3 length is 15 residues. Germline V gene sequence: CDR1 SGHNT, CDR2 YYREEE (reference sequence). The junction had 9 bases not matched to a gene; V was cut back by 4 bases and J by 4 bases. CDR3 residues: CASSVTGGPGETQYF. CDR3 DNA: TGTGCCAGCAGCGTGACGGGGGGGCCGGGAGAGACCCAGTACTTC.

The chain is built from TRBV4-2 and TRBJ1-6; D not resolved. V was shortened by 0 bases and J by 5 bases, with 17 bases between the two germline ends. There are 18 residues in the CDR3. Germline V gene lookup returns CDR1 LGHNA and CDR2 YNFKEQ. CDR3 bases: TGTGCCAGCAGCCAAGATCTCGCTGCGGAGGGCCATAATTCACCCCTCCACTTT. Translation gives CASSQDLAAEGHNSPLHF.

The chain combines TRBV20-1 with TRBJ2-1; 9 bases align to TRBD2. V gave up 3 bases and J gave up 6 bases; unmatched junction bases: 3. CDR3 size: 13 residues. Germline V lookup: CDR1 DFQATT, CDR2 SNEGSKA (reference sequence). CDR3 in DNA: TGCAGTGCTAGTGGCGGGGGGGCCAATGAGCAGTTCTTC. Encoded protein: CSASGGGANEQFF.

This chain connects TRBV18 to TRBJ1-1, with 8 bases that match TRBD1. The CDR3 totals 12 residues. J was trimmed by 7 bases and V by 6 bases; bases with no gene match: 4. Germline V gives CDR1 KGHSH, CDR2 LQKENI. The CDR3 here is CASSGQGFEAFF. CDR3 nucleotide sequence: TGTGCCAGCTCTGGACAGGGTTTTGAAGCTTTCTTT.

The chain joins TRBV5-4 to TRBJ2-1; possible D gene TRBD2, 6 bases. Germline CDR1 and CDR2: SGHNT and YYREEE (reference sequence). This CDR3 region has 13 residues. The V end lost 3 bases, the J end lost 9 bases, and 13 bases lay between the germline ends. The DNA of the CDR3 is TGTGCCAGCAGCTCGGAGGGAATTTCTGAGCAGTTCTTC. Encoded protein: CASSSEGISEQFF.

The chain uses TRBV7-9 and TRBJ2-1; maybe TRBD1 (6 bases). Trimming left V 2 bases short and J 15 bases short, with 11 bases between. The CDR3 has 11 amino acids. Germline CDR1 SEHNR, CDR2 FQNEAQ (reference sequence). The CDR3 sequence: CASSLQQGTFF. In nucleotides, the CDR3 is TGTGCCAGCAGCTTACAACAGGGTACGTTCTTC.

The V and J genes are TRBV2 and TRBJ2-5; 10 nucleotides agree with TRBD2. This CDR3 region has 14 residues. Germline CDR1 and CDR2: SNHLY and FYNNEI. V lost 8 bases, J lost 4 bases, and 7 bases stayed unmatched. In DNA, the CDR3 is TGTGCCAGCCGCAGGACTAGCGGCGGAGAGACCCAGTACTTC. Translation gives CASRRTSGGETQYF.

J is TRBJ2-5 and V is TRBV7-2; 13 bases are shared with TRBD2. The trim removed 2 bases at V and 4 bases at J, leaving 1 base unmatched. Germline lookup yields CDR1 SGHTA and CDR2 FQGNSA. The CDR3 extends over 15 amino acids. CDR3 DNA sequence: TGTGCCAGCAGCTTACGGACTAGCGGGGGAGAGACCCAGTACTTC. It is translated as CASSLRTSGGETQYF.

The chain uses TRBV9 and TRBJ1-6; D not certain. This CDR3 has 14 amino acids. Germline loops: CDR1 SGDLS, CDR2 YYNGEE. Trimming removed 5 bases from V and 6 bases from J, with 12 bases in between. CDR3 DNA: TGTGCCAGCAGTGAGCAGGCCCTTAATTCACCCCTCCACTTT. This gives the protein CASSEQALNSPLHF.

The chain has TRBV20-1 and TRBJ1-2; D gene uncertain. This CDR3 contains 10 residues. The germline V gene encodes CDR1 DFQATT and CDR2 SNEGSKA (reference sequence). V lost 4 bases and J 14 bases, leaving 14 bases between the germline ends. CDR3 protein: CSAKWAPPTF. CDR3 nucleotide sequence: TGCAGTGCTAAATGGGCCCCCCCGACCTTC.

Here the CDR3 DNA reads TGTGCCAGCAGTTACGGGCACACTGAAGCTTTCTTT. Translating gives CASSYGHTEAFF. V gene TRBV6-6 combines with J gene TRBJ1-1; D is uncertain. This CDR3 has 12 amino acids. Germline V gives CDR1 MNHNY, CDR2 SVGAGI (reference sequence). The ends were cut back, 2 bases at V and 3 bases at J, with 4 bases in the middle.

This clone was recorded a few times. CDR3 sequence reads: CASSLGQGVETQYF. CDR3 in DNA: TGTGCCAGCAGCTTGGGACAGGGCGTAGAGACCCAGTACTTC. The V and J genes are TRBV5-4 and TRBJ2-5; 7 bases agree with TRBD1. This CDR3 is 14 amino acids long. CDR1 is SGHNT, CDR2 YYREEE, per germline (reference sequence). V shed 0 bases, J shed 4 bases, and the junction held 3 bases outside the gene matches.

The V call is TRBV3-1 (or the pseudogene TRBV3-2), the J call TRBJ1-6, with TRBD1 as a possible D gene (5 bases). The CDR3 sequence is 19 residues long. V was trimmed by 4 bases and J by 1 base, leaving 20 bases between them. CDR1 and CDR2 from the germline V gene are LGHDT and YNNKEL (reference sequence). CDR3 DNA: TGTGCCAGCAGCCCCGGAGGGGTTGGGGTATTATCCTATAATTCACCCCTCCACTTT. Translation gives CASSPGGVGVLSYNSPLHF.

The J gene is TRBJ2-7, the V gene TRBV5-6; no definite D call. The CDR3 spans 11 residues. The ends were cut back, 1 base at V and 6 bases at J, with 5 bases in the middle. Germline CDR1 is SGHDT and CDR2 is YYEEEE. The CDR3 here is CASSLSGEQYF. In DNA form, the CDR3 reads TGTGCCAGCAGCTTGTCCGGCGAGCAGTACTTC.

V and J are TRBV12-3 or TRBV12-4 and TRBJ1-2; D is perhaps TRBD1 (6 bases). The CDR3 consists of 13 residues. Trimming cost V 4 bases and J 6 bases, with 12 bases left between them. CDR3 DNA sequence: TGTGCCAGCAGTTATTCAGGGGAAAATGGCTACACCTTC. Amino acid sequence: CASSYSGENGYTF.

The chain carries TRBV5-1 and TRBJ1-4; D uncertain. The CDR3 totals 14 residues. Germline CDR1 and CDR2: SGHRS and YFSETQ. The V end lost 1 base, the J end lost 8 bases, and 12 bases lay between the germline ends. In DNA, the CDR3 is TGCGCCAGCAGCTTGCGAGGGAGTGGGGAAAAACTGTTTTTT. It codes for CASSLRGSGEKLFF.

The J gene is TRBJ2-7, the V gene TRBV15; the match to TRBD2 covers 12 bases. In germline, CDR1 is LNHNV, CDR2 YYDKDF (reference sequence). The CDR3 consists of 16 residues. The ends lost 0 bases at V and 9 bases at J; junction bases unmatched: 9. The DNA of the CDR3 is TGTGCCACCAGCAGAGATCACACTAGCGGGGGGTTGGTGCAGTACTTC. Its translation is CATSRDHTSGGLVQYF.

The rearrangement uses TRBV5-1 and TRBJ1-1; 10 bases line up with TRBD1. The ends lost 4 bases at V and 5 bases at J; junction bases unmatched: 14. The germline V gene encodes CDR1 SGHRS and CDR2 YFSETQ. This CDR3 region has 17 residues. CDR3 residues: CASSLQLLGQGGTEAFF. In DNA form, the CDR3 reads TGCGCCAGCAGCCTCCAGCTACTAGGACAGGGGGGGACTGAAGCTTTCTTT. The full variable domain, completed using reference TRBV5-1 and TRBJ1-1, is KAGVTQTPRYLIKTRGQQVTLSCSPISGHRSVSWYQQTPGQGLQFLFEYFSETQRNKGNFPGRFSGRQFSNSRSEMNVSTLELGDSALYLCASSLQLLGQGGTEAFFGQGTRLTVV.

The chain has TRBV3-1 (or the pseudogene TRBV3-2) and TRBJ2-1, with a possible D match to TRBD2 (5 bases). The CDR3 runs 15 residues. Germline V lookup: CDR1 LGHDT, CDR2 YNNKEL (reference sequence). The V gene lost 0 bases and the J gene lost 7 bases, with 13 bases spanning the gap. The CDR3 spells CASSQDRLAWNEQFF. Here the CDR3 DNA reads TGTGCCAGCAGCCAAGATCGTTTAGCGTGGAATGAGCAGTTCTTC.

Details on this clone: The same CDR3 can be traced to other DNA sequences in this sample. The V call is TRBV7-2, the J call TRBJ2-1; TRBD2 matches at 8 bases. Per the germline V gene, CDR1 is SGHTA and CDR2 is FQGNSA. The CDR3 consists of 15 residues. The trim removed 5 bases at V and 5 bases at J, leaving 8 bases unmatched. This CDR3 reads CASSLTSGGNNEQFF. In DNA, the CDR3 is TGTGCCAGCAGCCTAACTAGCGGAGGGAACAATGAGCAGTTCTTC.

The J gene is TRBJ1-4, the V gene TRBV6-6; 8 bases match TRBD1. The CDR3 consists of 16 residues. Germline CDR1 is MNHNY and CDR2 is SVGAGI (reference sequence). V was clipped by 5 bases and J by 7 bases; unmatched bases: 12. The CDR3 DNA reads as TGTGCCAGCAGTCAGCGAGACAGGGGAGGTCGTGAAAAACTGTTTTTT. Amino acid sequence: CASSQRDRGGREKLFF.

This clone was counted once. The genes are TRBV6-1 and TRBJ1-1, with TRBD1 identical over 8 bases. This CDR3 has 14 residues. The J segment lost 2 bases and the V segment lost 3 bases, leaving 2 bases of the junction unmatched. CDR1 is MNHNS and CDR2 is SASEGT in the germline V gene. In DNA form, the CDR3 reads TGTGCCAGCAGTGACGGGACAGGCAACACTGAAGCTTTCTTT. It encodes CASSDGTGNTEAFF.

The chain has TRBV6-5 and TRBJ2-1, with D perhaps matching TRBD2 (5 bases). V lost 5 bases and J 8 bases, leaving 16 bases between the germline ends. The CDR3 totals 14 residues. The V gene's germline CDR1 is MNHEY and CDR2 SVGAGI. CDR3 loop: CASSTDVRGYEQFF. Written as DNA, the CDR3 is TGTGCCAGCAGTACCGACGTCAGAGGGTATGAGCAGTTCTTC.

The chain is built from TRBV5-1 and TRBJ1-1; D is undetermined. The CDR3 contains 13 residues. Germline-derived CDR1 and CDR2 are SGHRS and YFSETQ. V was cut by 2 bases and J by 1 base, with 6 bases left in between. The DNA of the CDR3 is TGCGCCAGCAGCTTAAGCACGAACACTGAAGCTTTCTTT. This sequence encodes CASSLSTNTEAFF.